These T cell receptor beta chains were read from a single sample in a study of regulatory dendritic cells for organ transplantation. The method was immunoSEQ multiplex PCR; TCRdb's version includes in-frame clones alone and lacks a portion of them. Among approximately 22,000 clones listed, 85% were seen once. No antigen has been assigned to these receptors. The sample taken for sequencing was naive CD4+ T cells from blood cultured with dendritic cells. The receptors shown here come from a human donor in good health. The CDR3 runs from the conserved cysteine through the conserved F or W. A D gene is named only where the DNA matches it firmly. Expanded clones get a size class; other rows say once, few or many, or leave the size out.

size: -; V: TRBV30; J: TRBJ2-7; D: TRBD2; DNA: TGTGCCTGGAGTAGACCGGGACTAGGACCTTACGAGCAGTACTTC; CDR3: CAWSRPGLGPYEQYF
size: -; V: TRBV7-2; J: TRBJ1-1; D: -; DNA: TGTGCCAGCAGCTTAGCGCTCGGGCCCACCTGGGGAGCTTTCTTT; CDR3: CASSLALGPTWGAFF
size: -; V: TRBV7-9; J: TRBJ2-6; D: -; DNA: TGTGCCAGCAGCTTAGGGCCGGGACCCTTAAACTCTGGGGCCAACGTCCTGACTTTC; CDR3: CASSLGPGPLNSGANVLTF
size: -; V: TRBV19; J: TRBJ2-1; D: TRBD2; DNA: TGTGCCAGTAGTATGGGACTAGCGGGGCCCTACAATGAGCAGTTCTTC; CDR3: CASSMGLAGPYNEQFF
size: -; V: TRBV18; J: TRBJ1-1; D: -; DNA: TGTGCCAGCTCACCAGACAGGATGAACACTGAAGCTTTCTTT; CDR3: CASSPDRMNTEAFF
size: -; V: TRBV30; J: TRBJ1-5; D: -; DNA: TGTGCCTGGAGGGGGGGTAGCAATCAGCCCCAGCATTTT; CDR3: CAWRGGSNQPQHF
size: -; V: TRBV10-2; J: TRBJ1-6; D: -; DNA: TGCGCCAGCAGTGTCACGGGCGGCAATTCACCCCTCCACTTT; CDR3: CASSVTGGNSPLHF
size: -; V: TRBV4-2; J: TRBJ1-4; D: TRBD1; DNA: TGTGCCAGCAGCCAAGACCTCCTCACAGGGGTTGGAACTAATGAAAAACTGTTTTTT; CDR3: CASSQDLLTGVGTNEKLFF
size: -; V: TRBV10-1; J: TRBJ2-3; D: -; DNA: TGCGCCAGCAGTGATGATAAAACAAGCTCAGATACGCAGTATTTT; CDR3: CASSDDKTSSDTQYF
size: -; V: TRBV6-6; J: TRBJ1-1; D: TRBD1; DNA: TGTGCCAGCAGTTACTTACAGGGGGTAAACACTGAAGCTTTCTTT; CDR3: CASSYLQGVNTEAFF
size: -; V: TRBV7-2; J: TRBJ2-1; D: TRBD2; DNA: TGTGCCAGCAGCGGGGAGGGCCTGTTTTTTAATGAGCAGTTCTTC; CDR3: CASSGEGLFFNEQFF
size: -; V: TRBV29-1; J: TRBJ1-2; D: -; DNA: TGCAGCGTTGTTCGGATCGGGGGAACAGGCTACACCTTC; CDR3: CSVVRIGGTGYTF
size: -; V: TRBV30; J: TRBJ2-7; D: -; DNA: TGTGCCTGGAGTATAAGTGGTTACGAGCAGTACTTC; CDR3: CAWSISGYEQYF
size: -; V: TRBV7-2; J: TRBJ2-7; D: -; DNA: TGTGCCAGCAGGGAAGGAAGTTCCTACGAGCAGTACTTC; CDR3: CASREGSSYEQYF
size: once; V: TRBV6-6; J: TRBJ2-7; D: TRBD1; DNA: TGTGCCAGCAGTTACGCCGGGGGACAGGGTGACGAGCAGTACTTC; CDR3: CASSYAGGQGDEQYF
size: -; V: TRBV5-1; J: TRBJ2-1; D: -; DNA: TGCGCCAGCAGCCCAGGGGGGGTCAATGAGCAGTTCTTC; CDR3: CASSPGGVNEQFF
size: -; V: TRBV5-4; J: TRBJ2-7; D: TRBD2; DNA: TGTGCCAGCAGCCGCGGGGGGGGCTCCTACGAGCAGTACTTC; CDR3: CASSRGGGSYEQYF
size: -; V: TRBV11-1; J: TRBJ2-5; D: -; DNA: TGTGCCAGCAGCTCGGTCCTGACACCGCTGGAGACCCAGTACTTC; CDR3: CASSSVLTPLETQYF
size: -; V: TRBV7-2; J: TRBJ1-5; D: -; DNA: TGTGCCAGCAGCTTAGATGAAAGAACCGGGAAGCCCCAGCATTTT; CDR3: CASSLDERTGKPQHF
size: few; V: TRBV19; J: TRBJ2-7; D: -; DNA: TGTGCCAGCGCACGAGGGACCTCCTACGAGCAGTACTTC; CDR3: CASARGTSYEQYF
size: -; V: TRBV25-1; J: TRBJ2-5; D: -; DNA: TGTGCCAGCAGTCTGGGGTCGAGGGATTGGGGTTCGGAGACCCAGTACTTC; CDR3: CASSLGSRDWGSETQYF
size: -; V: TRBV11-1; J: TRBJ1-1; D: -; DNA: TGTGCCAGCAGCTTCGTAGGACGGCGAGGGACTGAAGCTTTCTTT; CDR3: CASSFVGRRGTEAFF